This is a list of T cell receptor beta chains from one sample in a study of blood T cell repertoires in COVID-19. Data came from immunoSEQ multiplex PCR; TCRdb stores just in-frame clones and leaves some out. Of about 210,000 clones listed, around 91% were seen once; the top ten hold roughly 5%. Sequenced input: peripheral blood. The receptors stem from a woman in her forties with acute or convalescent COVID-19. The CDR3 runs from the conserved cysteine through the conserved F or W. Fields, in order: CDR3 DNA, CDR3 protein, J gene, D gene, clone size, V gene. A D gene is named only where the DNA matches it firmly. Size values are once, few and many counts, or a class for expanded clones, and some rows have none.

TGTGCCAGCAGTTCCCTCCCTCCGGGACAGGGGTACAATGAGCAGTTCTTC | CASSSLPPGQGYNEQFF | TRBJ2-1 | TRBD1 | NA | TRBV27
TGTGCCAGCACCCGACAGGGGCGGGACACTGAAGCTTTCTTT | CASTRQGRDTEAFF | TRBJ1-1 | TRBD1 | NA | TRBV6-6
TGCGCCAGCAGCCGGGGACAGGGCAACTATGGCTACACCTTC | CASSRGQGNYGYTF | TRBJ1-2 | TRBD1 | NA | TRBV4-1
TGCGCCAGCAGCGAAGGTCAAGGGGGCAGGGTCGGGGAGCTGTTTTTT | CASSEGQGGRVGELFF | TRBJ2-2 | TRBD1 | NA | TRBV4-1
TGTGCCAGCAGCCAAGATGGCCTGGAAGCTTTCTTT | CASSQDGLEAFF | TRBJ1-1 | NA | NA | TRBV4-2
TGTGCCTGGAGTCAGGGCTTCGACAGGTTGCTCGGGCAGCCCCAGCATTTT | CAWSQGFDRLLGQPQHF | TRBJ1-5 | NA | NA | TRBV30
TGTGCCACCCCGAGCAGGGGGAAGAATGGCTACACCTTC | CATPSRGKNGYTF | TRBJ1-2 | TRBD1 | NA | TRBV19
TGTGCCAGCAGACAAATTGCGGGGACCGGGGAGCTGTTTTTT | CASRQIAGTGELFF | TRBJ2-2 | NA | NA | TRBV6-5
TGTGCCACCAGCAGAGTAATTTCCACTGAAGCTTTCTTT | CATSRVISTEAFF | TRBJ1-1 | NA | NA | TRBV15
TGTGCCAGCAGCCCAACCGGACAGGGAGGGGATACGCAGTATTTT | CASSPTGQGGDTQYF | TRBJ2-3 | NA | NA | TRBV7-3
TGTGCCAGCAGTCGGGTAATGAGCAATCAGCCCCAGCATTTT | CASSRVMSNQPQHF | TRBJ1-5 | NA | NA | TRBV6-5
TGTGCCAGTAGTATAGATTGGCGGGGGGGACAAGAGACCCAGTACTTC | CASSIDWRGGQETQYF | TRBJ2-5 | TRBD2 | NA | TRBV19
TGCGCCAGCAGCTGGGGACAGGGCTACACTGAAGCTTTCTTT | CASSWGQGYTEAFF | TRBJ1-1 | TRBD1 | NA | TRBV5-1
TGTGCCAGCAGAGTGGGGACAGTTCAAAGCACAGATACGCAGTATTTT | CASRVGTVQSTDTQYF | TRBJ2-3 | TRBD1 | NA | TRBV2
TGTGCCAGCAGCTTATCTAGCGGGGGGGCCTCCCTTAGCACAGATACGCAGTATTTT | CASSLSSGGASLSTDTQYF | TRBJ2-3 | TRBD2 | NA | TRBV7-3
TGTGCCAGCAGCTTCGCCGGACAGGGGTATGAGCAGTTCTTC | CASSFAGQGYEQFF | TRBJ2-1 | TRBD1 | NA | TRBV7-6
TGTGCCAGCAGTTTACGTCCCGGGAGGGAGGATGGCTACACCTTC | CASSLRPGREDGYTF | TRBJ1-2 | NA | NA | TRBV27
TGCGCCAGCAGCTTGGGCGGGGGCAACTATGGCTACACCTTC | CASSLGGGNYGYTF | TRBJ1-2 | NA | NA | TRBV5-1
TGTGCCAGCAGTTTTGCACGACAGTCCGCCCCTAACACTGAAGCTTTCTTT | CASSFARQSAPNTEAFF | TRBJ1-1 | NA | NA | TRBV27
TGTGCCAGCAGTTTTAACGGGAAAGGCACTGAAGCTTTCTTT | CASSFNGKGTEAFF | TRBJ1-1 | NA | few | TRBV27
TGTGCCAGCAGCTTGGCGACAGTCCCTCGTGAAGCTTTCTTT | CASSLATVPREAFF | TRBJ1-1 | NA | NA | TRBV5-5
TGTGCCAGCACTGTAGCGGGGGTATGGGACAATGAGCAGTTCTTC | CASTVAGVWDNEQFF | TRBJ2-1 | TRBD2 | NA | TRBV7-2
TGTGCCAGCAGCCAAGTGACGGGACTGATGAACACTGAAGCTTTCTTT | CASSQVTGLMNTEAFF | TRBJ1-1 | NA | NA | TRBV4-2
TGTGCCAGCAGCGTAGGTGCAGGGGGGCAGGCCTATGGCTACACCTTC | CASSVGAGGQAYGYTF | TRBJ1-2 | TRBD1 | NA | TRBV9
TGTGCCAGCAGGGCCGGGACAGGGATCTTGGGGACCCAGTACTTC | CASRAGTGILGTQYF | TRBJ2-5 | TRBD1 | NA | TRBV25-1
TGTGCCAGCAGGCCGATAAGGACAGGGGGGTCCTCAGATACGCAGTATTTT | CASRPIRTGGSSDTQYF | TRBJ2-3 | TRBD1 | once | TRBV7-9
TGCGCCAGCAGCCAAGAACGACAGGGGGTGGGCACCGGGGAGCTGTTTTTT | CASSQERQGVGTGELFF | TRBJ2-2 | TRBD1 | NA | TRBV4-1
TGCAGCGGCGGGACAGCCCAAGAGACCCAGTACTTC | CSGGTAQETQYF | TRBJ2-5 | NA | NA | TRBV29-1
TGTGCCAGTAGTATACTCGGACAGGGAAACAATCAGCCCCAGCATTTT | CASSILGQGNNQPQHF | TRBJ1-5 | TRBD1 | once | TRBV19
TGTGCCAGCAGCCGTACAGTGATTAGCAATCAGCCCCAGCATTTT | CASSRTVISNQPQHF | TRBJ1-5 | NA | NA | TRBV6-6